Here is one TCR beta chain with its context. The data derive from a study of blood T cell repertoires in COVID-19. Profiled with immunoSEQ multiplex PCR; TCRdb holds only in-frame clones, not every one. Among tens of thousands of clones, around 76% were seen once, and the ten largest hold roughly 15%. The sample comprised peripheral blood. The TCR sequence derives from a man aged 65 to 79 with active or convalescent COVID-19.

CDR3 amino acids: CAWSGTPNEQFF. The DNA for the CDR3 is TGTGCCTGGTCCGGGACTCCCAATGAGCAGTTCTTC. The chain uses TRBV30 and TRBJ2-1, with D possibly being TRBD2 (6 bases). This CDR3 contains 12 residues. Deletions cut 5 bases from V and 6 bases from J, with 11 bases between. Germline lookup yields CDR1 GTSNPN and CDR2 SVGIG (reference sequence).